Listed here is a single T cell receptor beta chain. Its antigen is unidentified. The method was immunoSEQ multiplex PCR; TCRdb's version includes in-frame clones alone and lacks a portion of them. The sample records 85,000 to 130,000 clones, approximately 91% being singletons. This sample stems from a study of siplizumab effects on memory and regulatory T cells. Study-level points and caveats: The Treg-derived share of mappable alloreactive CD4+ clones averaged roughly 70% with siplizumab and 26.9% in controls. Greater diversity than memory cells seemed evident in naive T cells, which also appeared to be major alloresponse contributors. Alloreactive sequences whose origin lay in unstimulated CD4+ memory cells were significantly reduced by siplizumab.

The sequencing sample was made of CD4+ T cells sorted from blood. The TCR was taken from a human donor in good health. Some clones in this sample may be carry-over from other donors' samples.

CDR3 in DNA: TGTGCCAGTAGTACGGGACAGGGTAGCACTGAAGCTTTCTTT. Translated: CASSTGQGSTEAFF. The rearrangement uses TRBV19 and TRBJ1-1, with 9 positions matching TRBD1. The CDR3 is made up of 14 amino acids. V gave up 4 bases and J gave up 4 bases; unmatched junction bases: 4. CDR1 LNHDA and CDR2 SQIVND come from the germline V gene (reference sequence).